One sample yielded the 16 T cell receptor beta chains listed below, sequenced in a study of T cells in Graves' hyperthyroidism and ophthalmopathy. RNA transcripts yielded amplified TCR beta CDR3 regions. The TCR CDR3 was amplified in a first-round RT-PCR using the HTBI primer set. TCRdb re-analysed the multiplex PCR reads in MiXCR, keeping a single row per CDR3 protein. Among around 340,000 distinct CDR3 sequences listed, around 20% were seen once. The sample was blood. Receptors originate from a woman aged 50 to 60 with Graves' hyperthyroidism.

The chain couples TRBV15 to TRBJ2-7; 14 nucleotides line up with TRBD2. The V gene end was trimmed by 1 base and the J gene end by 0 bases; junction bases not matched to a gene: 8. The CDR3 consists of 19 residues. Germline assignment: CDR1 LNHNV and CDR2 YYDKDF (reference sequence). The CDR3 protein is CATSRGGLAGGQSSYEQYF. CDR3 in DNA: TGTGCCACCAGCAGAGGAGGACTAGCGGGAGGCCAGAGCTCCTACGAGCAGTACTTC.

The chain has TRBV15 and TRBJ2-5; D perhaps matches TRBD1 (6 bases). Germline assignment: CDR1 LNHNV and CDR2 YYDKDF (reference sequence). The CDR3 has 15 residues. Trimming pared 0 bases from V and 2 bases from J, leaving 10 bases between. The CDR3, as DNA: TGTGCCACCAGCAGAGAAACGCAGGGGCAAGAGACCCAGTACTTC. It translates to CATSRETQGQETQYF.

The J gene is TRBJ2-7, the V gene TRBV4-1; TRBD1 or TRBD2 may be the D gene (6 bases each). Trimming removed 2 bases at V and 7 bases at J, with 12 bases between. This CDR3 has 13 amino acids. The germline CDR1 and CDR2 sequences are MGHRA and YSYEKL. The CDR3 reads CASSQQGGREQYF. CDR3 DNA: TGCGCCAGCAGCCAACAAGGGGGGAGGGAGCAGTACTTC.

This clonotype was seen many times. The chain carries TRBV28 and TRBJ1-2, with D tentatively TRBD1 (5 bases). Trimming removed 8 bases at V and 7 bases at J, with 14 bases between. The V gene's germline CDR1 is MDHEN and CDR2 SYDVKM. The CDR3 spans 12 residues. CDR3: CASSQGFSGYTF. The CDR3 DNA follows: TGTGCCAGCTCGCAGGGTTTTTCTGGCTACACCTTC.

The chain carries TRBV5-6 and TRBJ2-7; perhaps TRBD1 as D (5 bases). CDR3 length equals 13 residues. V lost 8 bases to trimming and J lost 3 bases, with 15 bases between them. Germline CDR1 and CDR2: SGHDT and YYEEEE. The CDR3 bases are TGTGCCAGTAGTATGGGCAGGGACTACGAGCAGTACTTC. Translating gives CASSMGRDYEQYF. The full variable domain, rest sourced from reference TRBV5-6 and TRBJ2-7, is DAGVTQSPTHLIKTRGQQVTLRCSPKSGHDTVSWYQQALGQGPQFIFQYYEEEERQRGNFPDRFSGHQFPNYSSELNVNALLLGDSALYLCASSMGRDYEQYFGPGTRLTVT.

This sequence joins TRBV2 and TRBJ2-5; 9 bases align to TRBD1. The V gene's germline CDR1 is SNHLY and CDR2 FYNNEI. V shed 6 bases and J 4 bases; nucleotides not matched to a gene: 9. This CDR3 region has 15 residues. CDR3: CASRAGQGYGETQYF. The CDR3 DNA sequence: TGTGCCAGCAGGGCAGGACAGGGGTACGGAGAGACCCAGTACTTC. The variable domain in full, completed from reference TRBV2 and TRBJ2-5, reads EPEVTQTPSHQVTQMGQEVILRCVPISNHLYFYWYRQILGQKVEFLVSFYNNEISEKSEIFDDQFSVERPDGSNFTLKIRSTKLEDSAMYFCASRAGQGYGETQYFGPGTRLLVL.

This clonotype was detected only a few times. V usage is TRBV6-1 and J usage is TRBJ2-2; 7 nucleotides match TRBD1. CDR3 length: 15 amino acids. Germline CDR1 and CDR2: MNHNS and SASEGT. J lost 6 bases, V lost 5 bases, and 9 bases had no gene match. The CDR3 DNA reads as TGTGCCAGCAGTCTCCAGGGGGTAGTCGCCGGGGAGCTGTTTTTT. As protein: CASSLQGVVAGELFF.

This clonotype was recorded a few times. The CDR3 does not end in the conserved phenylalanine or tryptophan, so this is likely a read error. The chain links TRBV3-1 to TRBJ1-1; TRBD1 is a possible D gene (6 bases). The germline V and J ends were trimmed by 4 bases and 2 bases, with 14 bases remaining between them. Germline-derived CDR1 and CDR2 are LGHDT and YNNKEL (reference sequence). The CDR3 runs to 15 residues. The CDR3 spells CASSLPGQVNTEAFS. As DNA, the CDR3 is TGTGCCAGCAGCCTCCCGGGACAAGTAAACACTGAAGCTTTCTCT.

V gene TRBV7-3 combines with J gene TRBJ2-1; 9 bases fit TRBD2. Germline V CDR1 and CDR2: SGHTA, FQGTGA. The trim removed 1 base at V and 7 bases at J, leaving 8 bases unmatched. This CDR3 contains 16 residues. CDR3 in amino acids: CASSLSAGTSRNEQFF. DNA for the CDR3: TGTGCCAGCAGCTTAAGTGCTGGGACTAGCAGGAATGAGCAGTTCTTC.

The chain recombines TRBV28 with TRBJ1-3; the D is unclear. Germline CDR1 is MDHEN and CDR2 is SYDVKM. Trimming cost V 2 bases and J 0 bases, with 8 bases left between them. The CDR3 contains 15 residues. The CDR3 DNA reads as TGTGCCAGCAGTTTAGCCACAGCCTCTGGAAACACCATATATTTT. This translates into CASSLATASGNTIYF.

This clonotype was detected ten times or more. This chain links TRBV28 with TRBJ1-4, with D possibly matching TRBD1 (5 bases). This CDR3 comprises 15 residues. Trimming shortened V by 5 bases and J by 5 bases, and 15 bases separated the two germline ends. From germline, CDR1 is MDHEN and CDR2 SYDVKM. The CDR3 sequence is CASSGSGTGNEKLFF. The CDR3 DNA follows: TGTGCCAGCAGTGGTAGTGGGACGGGCAATGAAAAACTGTTTTTT.

A remark on this clonotype: This may come from a read error, since a much larger clone is one base off. The conserved final phenylalanine or tryptophan is absent from the CDR3, which likely points to a read error. The V call is TRBV5-1, the J call TRBJ2-2, with 8 positions matching TRBD1. The germline V gene has CDR1 SGHRS and CDR2 YFSETQ. Unmatched junction bases numbered 9, after V lost 4 bases and J lost 4 bases. The CDR3 spans 16 residues. In DNA, the CDR3 is TGCGCCAGCAGCACGGGACAGGCGACAGGCACCGGGGAGCTGTTTTCT. Translation gives CASSTGQATGTGELFS.

The rearrangement uses TRBV28 and TRBJ2-3; D gene uncertain. Trimming shortened V by 4 bases and J by 4 bases, and 12 bases separated the two germline ends. The germline V gene has CDR1 MDHEN and CDR2 SYDVKM. The CDR3 is 14 residues long. CDR3 loop: CASSSVGSADTQYF. CDR3 nucleotide sequence: TGTGCCAGCAGTTCCGTGGGAAGCGCAGATACGCAGTATTTT. The whole variable domain, remainder taken from reference TRBV28 and TRBJ2-3, is DVKVTQSSRYLVKRTGEKVFLECVQDMDHENMFWYRQDPGLGLRLIYFSYDVKMKEKGDIPEGYSVSREKKERFSLILESASTNQTSMYLCASSSVGSADTQYFGPGTRLTVL.

This clonotype has at least ten counts. V usage is TRBV11-3 and J usage is TRBJ2-4; 11 bases are shared with TRBD2. This CDR3 has 16 residues. Germline CDR1 SGHNT, CDR2 YENEEA. Losses at the gene ends were 5 bases for V and 4 bases for J; bases not matched to a gene: 7. The CDR3 loop reads CASSPGLAGLKNIQYF. CDR3 bases: TGTGCCAGCAGCCCCGGACTAGCGGGTCTTAAAAACATTCAGTACTTC.

V is TRBV19 and J is TRBJ1-5; the D is unclear. The CDR3 has 14 residues. CDR1 is LNHDA, CDR2 SQIVND, per germline (reference sequence). V lost 0 bases and J 2 bases, leaving 5 bases between the germline ends. CDR3 in DNA: TGTGCCAGTAGTATAGAGGGTCGCAATCAGCCCCAGCATTTT. This sequence encodes CASSIEGRNQPQHF.

V and J are TRBV9 and TRBJ2-7, with TRBD1 identical over 9 bases. In germline, CDR1 is SGDLS, CDR2 YYNGEE. V shed 3 bases, J shed 8 bases, and the junction held 6 bases outside the gene matches. The CDR3 covers 13 residues. This CDR3 is CASSAPGQGKQYF. DNA for the CDR3: TGTGCCAGCAGCGCTCCGGGACAGGGAAAGCAGTACTTC.